This T cell receptor beta chain was identified in a study of cytomegalovirus exposure and HLA in healthy donors. Whole-study results and caveats: Researchers reported from a later analysis that most CMV-associated TCR beta chains appeared HLA-restricted. The classifier reportedly diagnosed cytomegalovirus status with high specificity and sensitivity.

Concerning this clone: Antigen unknown.

CDR1 is KGHSH and CDR2 is LQKENI in the germline V gene. The CDR3 consists of 12 residues. Trimming shortened V by 5 bases and J by 0 bases, and 3 bases separated the two germline ends. It was with 60 Vbeta and 13 Jbeta primers that the PCR ran. Some clones are missing from TCRdb's copy, which holds only in-frame ones; the method was immunoSEQ multiplex PCR. The sample has about 160,000 clones; 77% are singletons. This sequence was found in a man younger than 40 in good health and CMV-seropositive. Sequencing was done on a sample of PBMCs. The chain links TRBV18 to TRBJ2-3; the D is unclear. CDR3 bases: TGTGCCAGCTCATCTAGCACAGATACGCAGTATTTT. Encoded protein: CASSSSTDTQYF. Drawing the rest from reference TRBV18 and TRBJ2-3, the complete variable domain is NAGVMQNPRHLVRRRGQEARLRCSPMKGHSHVYWYRQLPEEGLKFMVYLQKENIIDESGMPKERFSAEFPKEGPSILRIQQVVRGDSAAYFCASSSSTDTQYFGPGTRLTVL.